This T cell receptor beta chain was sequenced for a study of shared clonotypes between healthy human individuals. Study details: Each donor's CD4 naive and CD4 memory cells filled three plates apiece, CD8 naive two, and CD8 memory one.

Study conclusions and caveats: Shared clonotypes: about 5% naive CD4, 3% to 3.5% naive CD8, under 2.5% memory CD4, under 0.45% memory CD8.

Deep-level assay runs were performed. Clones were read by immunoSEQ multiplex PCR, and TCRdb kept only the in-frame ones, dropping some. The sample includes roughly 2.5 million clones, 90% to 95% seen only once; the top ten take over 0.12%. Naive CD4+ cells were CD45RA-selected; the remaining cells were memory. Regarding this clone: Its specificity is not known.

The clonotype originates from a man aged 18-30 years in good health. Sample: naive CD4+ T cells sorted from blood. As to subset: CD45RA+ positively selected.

CDR3 sequence reads: CASILGVAYEQYF. The CDR3 DNA follows: TGTGCCAGCATCCTCGGAGTAGCCTACGAGCAGTACTTC. V usage is TRBV2 and J usage is TRBJ2-7, with unresolved D. Germline CDR1 is SNHLY and CDR2 is FYNNEI. This CDR3 comprises 13 residues. Trimming took off 7 bases at V and 2 bases at J, with 12 bases between the two ends.